The sequence of this T cell receptor beta chain was determined in a study of T cell responses to AZD1222 COVID-19 vaccine. On this clone itself: What it binds is not known.

Study findings and constraints: Spike-specific TCR breadth and depth rose after two AZD1222 doses. Of the AZD1222 recipients, only five to seven were seropositive at baseline. Regions 160-218 and 743-854 dominated among vaccine-associated CD4 TCRs spanning spike. Females made up more of the donors, who were largely white British, and clonal diversity may have come out too low.

Germline CDR1 reads LGHDT; CDR2 reads YNNKEL (reference sequence). The CDR3 extends over 17 amino acids. J gave up 2 bases and V 1 base, and 7 bases lay outside the gene matches. TCRdb's copy holds only in-frame clones and misses some; the assay was immunoSEQ multiplex PCR. The sample lists about 140,000 clones, around 90% occurring once. Specimen: peripheral blood, collected on day 0 of AZD1222 vaccination. The receptor was isolated from an adult in good health. The chain has TRBV3-1 (or the pseudogene TRBV3-2) and TRBJ2-3, with TRBD2 matching 9 bases. CDR3 protein: CASSQGWTSVNTDTQYF. The CDR3 DNA reads as TGTGCCAGCAGCCAAGGTTGGACTAGCGTAAACACAGATACGCAGTATTTT.